Below, one T cell receptor beta chain is given with its context. Its antigen is currently unknown. CDR1 is SGHTA and CDR2 is FQGNSA in the germline V gene. The CDR3 has 11 residues. V was trimmed by 5 bases and J by 5 bases, leaving 7 bases between them. Construction of the TCRbeta library involved unique molecular identifiers. TCRdb fed the PCR reads into MiXCR, producing one record per CDR3 protein. The top ten hold about 35% of the sample, which has 450,000 to 700,000 distinct CDR3 sequences, roughly a quarter seen once. The data belong to a study of T-cell reconstitution after alpha-beta-depleted transplantation in children. Study results and caveats: Several hundred graft clones that had expanded were reportedly the source of alpha-beta T cells about two months after transplant. Surviving recipient T cells and thymic progenitors accounted for the high day-60 TCRbeta diversity observed in some patients. T-cell counts and diversity at one year post-transplant came mainly from newly produced T cells.

This TCR derives from a boy younger than two with Wiskott-Aldrich syndrome, due to receive a stem cell transplant. Source: PBMCs, taken before TCRalphabeta/CD19-depleted stem cell transplant. The rearrangement joins TRBV7-2 to TRBJ2-7, with unresolved D. DNA of the CDR3: TGTGCCAGCAGCATGTGGGACGAGCAGTACTTC. It specifies CASSMWDEQYF.